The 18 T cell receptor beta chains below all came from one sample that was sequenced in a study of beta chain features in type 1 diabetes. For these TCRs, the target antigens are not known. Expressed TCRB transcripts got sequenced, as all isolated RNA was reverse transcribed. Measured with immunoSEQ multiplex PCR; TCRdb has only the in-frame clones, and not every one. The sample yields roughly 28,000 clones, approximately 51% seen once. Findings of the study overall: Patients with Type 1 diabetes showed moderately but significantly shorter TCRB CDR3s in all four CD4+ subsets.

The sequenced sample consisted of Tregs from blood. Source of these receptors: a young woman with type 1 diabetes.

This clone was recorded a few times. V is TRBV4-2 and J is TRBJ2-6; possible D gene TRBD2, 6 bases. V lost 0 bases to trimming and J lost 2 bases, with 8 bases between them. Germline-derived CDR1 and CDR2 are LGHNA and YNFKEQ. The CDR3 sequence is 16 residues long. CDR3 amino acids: CASSQEPGAGANVLTF. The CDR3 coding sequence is TGTGCCAGCAGCCAAGAACCGGGGGCTGGGGCCAACGTCCTGACTTTC.

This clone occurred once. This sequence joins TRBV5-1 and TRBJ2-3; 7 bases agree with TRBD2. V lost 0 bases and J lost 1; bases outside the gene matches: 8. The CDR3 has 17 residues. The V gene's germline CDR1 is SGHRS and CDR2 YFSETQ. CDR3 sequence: CASSLAGGPWGTDTQYF. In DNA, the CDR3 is TGCGCCAGCAGCTTGGCGGGAGGACCATGGGGCACAGATACGCAGTATTTT.

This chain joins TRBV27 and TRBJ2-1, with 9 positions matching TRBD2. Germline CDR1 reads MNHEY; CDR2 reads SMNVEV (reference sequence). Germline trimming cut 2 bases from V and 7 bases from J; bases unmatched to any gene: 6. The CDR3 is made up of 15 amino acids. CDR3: CASSLNSGSQNEQFF. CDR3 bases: TGTGCCAGCAGTTTAAATAGCGGGAGTCAGAATGAGCAGTTCTTC.

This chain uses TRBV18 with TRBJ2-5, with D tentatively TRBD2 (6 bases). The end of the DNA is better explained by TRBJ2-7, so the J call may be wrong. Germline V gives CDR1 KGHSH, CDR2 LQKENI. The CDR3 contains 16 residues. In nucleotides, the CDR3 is TGTGCCAGCTCACCACGTTCGCTAGCGAGAGCACCCGAGCAGTACTTC. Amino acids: CASSPRSLARAPEQYF.

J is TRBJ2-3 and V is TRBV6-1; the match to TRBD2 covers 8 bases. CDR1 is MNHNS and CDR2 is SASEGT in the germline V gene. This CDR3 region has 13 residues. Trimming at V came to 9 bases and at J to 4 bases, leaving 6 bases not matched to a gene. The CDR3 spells CASKREIPDTQYF. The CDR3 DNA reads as TGTGCCAGTAAGCGGGAGATACCAGATACGCAGTATTTT.

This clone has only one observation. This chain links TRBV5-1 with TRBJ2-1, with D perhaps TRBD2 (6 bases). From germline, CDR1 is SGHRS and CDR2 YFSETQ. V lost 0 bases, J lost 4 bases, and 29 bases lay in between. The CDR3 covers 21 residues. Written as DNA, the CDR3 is TGCGCCAGCAGCTTGGATCGGGAGTGGGCACCTTCCCTTCTCCTATACAATGAGCAGTTCTTC. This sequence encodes CASSLDREWAPSLLLYNEQFF. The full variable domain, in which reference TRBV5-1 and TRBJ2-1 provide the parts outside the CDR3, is KAGVTQTPRYLIKTRGQQVTLSCSPISGHRSVSWYQQTPGQGLQFLFEYFSETQRNKGNFPGRFSGRQFSNSRSEMNVSTLELGDSALYLCASSLDREWAPSLLLYNEQFFGPGTRLTVL.

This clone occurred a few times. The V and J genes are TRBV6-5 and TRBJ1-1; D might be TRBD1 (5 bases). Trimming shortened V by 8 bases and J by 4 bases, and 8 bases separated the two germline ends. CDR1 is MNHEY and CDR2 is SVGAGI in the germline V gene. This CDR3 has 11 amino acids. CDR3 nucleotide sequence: TGTGCCAGCTCGGGGGGCACTGAAGCTTTCTTT. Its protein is CASSGGTEAFF.

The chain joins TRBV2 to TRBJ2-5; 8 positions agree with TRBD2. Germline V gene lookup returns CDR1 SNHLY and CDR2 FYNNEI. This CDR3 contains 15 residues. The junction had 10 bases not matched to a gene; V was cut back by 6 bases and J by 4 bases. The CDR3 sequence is CASSPGLVVGETQYF. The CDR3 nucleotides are TGTGCCAGCAGCCCGGGACTAGTGGTCGGAGAGACCCAGTACTTC.

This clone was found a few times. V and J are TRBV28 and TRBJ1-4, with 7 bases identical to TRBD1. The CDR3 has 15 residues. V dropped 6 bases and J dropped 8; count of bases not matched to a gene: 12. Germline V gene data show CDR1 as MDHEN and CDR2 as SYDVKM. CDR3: CASRSGTETAEKLFF. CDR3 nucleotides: TGTGCCAGCAGGTCCGGGACAGAAACCGCCGAAAAACTGTTTTTT.

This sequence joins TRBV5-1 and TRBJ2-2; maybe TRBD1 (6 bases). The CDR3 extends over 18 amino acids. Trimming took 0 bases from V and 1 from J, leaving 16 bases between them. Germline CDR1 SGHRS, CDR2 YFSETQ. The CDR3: CASSLAWGQGKNTGELFF. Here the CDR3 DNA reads TGCGCCAGCAGCTTGGCCTGGGGGCAGGGGAAGAACACCGGGGAGCTGTTTTTT.

The CDR3 protein is CASKGSGTGATGELFF. The CDR3 nucleotides are TGTGCCAGCAAGGGGTCCGGGACAGGGGCCACCGGGGAGCTGTTTTTT. The rearrangement links TRBV6-6 to TRBJ2-2, with 10 bases matching TRBD1. Germline CDR1 and CDR2: MNHNY and SVGAGI (reference sequence). The CDR3 has 16 amino acids. Losses at the gene ends were 7 bases for V and 4 bases for J; bases not matched to a gene: 9.

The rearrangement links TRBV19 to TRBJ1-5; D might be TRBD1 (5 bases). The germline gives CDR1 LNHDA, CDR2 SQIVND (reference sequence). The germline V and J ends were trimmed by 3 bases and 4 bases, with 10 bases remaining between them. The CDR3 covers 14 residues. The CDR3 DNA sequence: TGTGCCAGTAGTATGTTCGGGGGAAATCAGCCCCAGCATTTT. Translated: CASSMFGGNQPQHF.

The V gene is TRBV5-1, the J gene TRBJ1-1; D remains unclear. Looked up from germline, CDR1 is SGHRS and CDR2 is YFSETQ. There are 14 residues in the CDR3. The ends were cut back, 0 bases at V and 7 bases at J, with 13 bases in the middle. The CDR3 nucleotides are TGCGCCAGCAGCTTGGAGCGCCCCTCAGATGAAGCTTTCTTT. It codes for CASSLERPSDEAFF.

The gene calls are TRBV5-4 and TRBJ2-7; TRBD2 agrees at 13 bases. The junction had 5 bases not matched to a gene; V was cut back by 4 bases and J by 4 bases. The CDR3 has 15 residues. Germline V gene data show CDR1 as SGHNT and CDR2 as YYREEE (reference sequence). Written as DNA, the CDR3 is TGTGCCAGCAGCCCGGGACTAGCGGGAACGTACGAGCAGTACTTC. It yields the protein CASSPGLAGTYEQYF.

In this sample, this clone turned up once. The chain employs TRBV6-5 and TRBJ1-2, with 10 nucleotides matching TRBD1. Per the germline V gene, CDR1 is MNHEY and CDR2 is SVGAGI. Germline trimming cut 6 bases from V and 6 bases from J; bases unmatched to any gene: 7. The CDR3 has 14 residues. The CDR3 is CASRIRQGANGYTF. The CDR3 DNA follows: TGTGCCAGCAGGATTCGACAGGGGGCGAATGGCTACACCTTC.

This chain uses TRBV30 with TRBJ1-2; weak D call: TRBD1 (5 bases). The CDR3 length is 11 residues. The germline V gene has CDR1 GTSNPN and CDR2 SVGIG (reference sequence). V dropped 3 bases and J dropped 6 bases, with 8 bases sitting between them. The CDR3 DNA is TGTGCCTGGAGCCCCAGGGATGGCTACACCTTC. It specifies CAWSPRDGYTF.

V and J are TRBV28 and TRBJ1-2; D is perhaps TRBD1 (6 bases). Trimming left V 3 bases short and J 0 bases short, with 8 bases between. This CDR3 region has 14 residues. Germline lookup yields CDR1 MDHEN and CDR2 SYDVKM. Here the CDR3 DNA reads TGTGCCAGCAGTTTCGGACAGACTAACTATGGCTACACCTTC. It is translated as CASSFGQTNYGYTF.

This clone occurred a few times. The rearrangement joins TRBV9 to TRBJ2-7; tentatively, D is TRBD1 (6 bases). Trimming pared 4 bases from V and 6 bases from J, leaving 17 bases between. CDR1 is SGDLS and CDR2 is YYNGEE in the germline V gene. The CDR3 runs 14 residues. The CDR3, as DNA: TGTGCCAGCAGCCCCCGGACAGACCTGGGCGAGCAGTACTTC. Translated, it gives CASSPRTDLGEQYF.